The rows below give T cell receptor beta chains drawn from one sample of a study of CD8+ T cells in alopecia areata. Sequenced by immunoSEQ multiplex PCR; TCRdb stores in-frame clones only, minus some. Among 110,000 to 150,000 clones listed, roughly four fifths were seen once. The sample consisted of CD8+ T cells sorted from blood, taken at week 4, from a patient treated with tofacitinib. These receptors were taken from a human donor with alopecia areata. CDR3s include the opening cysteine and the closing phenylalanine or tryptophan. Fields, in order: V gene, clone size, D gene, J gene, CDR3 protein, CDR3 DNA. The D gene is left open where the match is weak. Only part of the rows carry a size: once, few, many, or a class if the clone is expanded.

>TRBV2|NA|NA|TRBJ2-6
CASYTRSGANVLTF
TGTGCCTCCTATACGAGGTCTGGGGCCAACGTCCTGACTTTC
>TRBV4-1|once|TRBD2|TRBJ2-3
CASSQLSGGIGDTQYF
TGCGCCAGCAGCCAACTTAGCGGGGGGATAGGAGATACGCAGTATTTT
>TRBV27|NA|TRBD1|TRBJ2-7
CASSFRGGQGIHEQYF
TGTGCCAGCAGTTTTAGGGGGGGACAGGGTATCCACGAGCAGTACTTC
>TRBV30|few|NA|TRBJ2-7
CARRIGYEQYF
TGTGCCCGTCGGATAGGCTACGAGCAGTACTTC
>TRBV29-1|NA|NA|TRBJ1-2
CSVLSGEGYTF
TGCAGCGTTTTATCTGGGGAAGGCTACACCTTC
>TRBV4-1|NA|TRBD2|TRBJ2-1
CASSRLAGGSYNEQFF
TGCGCCAGCAGCCGACTAGCGGGGGGTTCCTACAATGAGCAGTTCTTC
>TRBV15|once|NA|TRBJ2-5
CATSSQAWETQYF
TGTGCCACCAGCAGTCAAGCGTGGGAGACCCAGTACTTC
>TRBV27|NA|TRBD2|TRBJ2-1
CASSLSLAGSSNEQFF
TGTGCCAGCAGTTTAAGTCTAGCGGGGAGCTCAAATGAGCAGTTCTTC
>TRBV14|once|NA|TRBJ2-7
CASSQDTSTYEQYF
TGTGCCAGCAGCCAAGATACCTCTACCTACGAGCAGTACTTC
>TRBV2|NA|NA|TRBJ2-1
CARHSGIEQFF
TGTGCCAGACACTCAGGGATTGAGCAGTTCTTC
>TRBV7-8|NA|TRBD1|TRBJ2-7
CASSLQGAYEQYF
TGTGCCAGCAGCTTACAGGGGGCCTACGAGCAGTACTTC
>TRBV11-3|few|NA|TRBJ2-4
CASSLDGARGFDKNIQYF
TGTGCCAGCAGCTTAGATGGGGCCAGGGGATTTGACAAAAACATTCAGTACTTC
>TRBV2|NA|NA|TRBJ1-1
CASIGGPEAFF
TGTGCCAGCATCGGGGGTCCTGAAGCTTTCTTT
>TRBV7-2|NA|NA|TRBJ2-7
CASSLVGTPYEQYF
TGTGCCAGCAGCTTAGTAGGCACCCCCTACGAGCAGTACTTC
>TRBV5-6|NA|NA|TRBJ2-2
CASSFDPGELFF
TGTGCCAGCAGCTTTGATCCGGGGGAGCTGTTTTTT
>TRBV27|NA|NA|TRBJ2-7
CASSSTGNQAYEQYF
TGTGCCAGCAGTTCTACAGGAAACCAAGCCTACGAGCAGTACTTC
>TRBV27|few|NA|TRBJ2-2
CASSLSIEGLLLNTGELFF
TGTGCCAGCAGTTTATCGATTGAGGGTTTACTTCTAAACACCGGGGAGCTGTTTTTT
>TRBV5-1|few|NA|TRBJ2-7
CASGHNPSYEQYF
TGCGCCAGCGGGCACAACCCCTCCTACGAGCAGTACTTC
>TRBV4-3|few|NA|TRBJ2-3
CASSQEGPPNLLADTQYF
TGCGCCAGCAGCCAAGAAGGGCCCCCCAACCTCCTGGCAGATACGCAGTATTTT
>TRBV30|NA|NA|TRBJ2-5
CAWSGGFHQETQYF
TGTGCCTGGAGTGGAGGATTCCACCAAGAGACCCAGTACTTC
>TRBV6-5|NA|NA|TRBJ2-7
CASSYSGGEHSYEQYF
TGTGCCAGCAGTTACTCGGGCGGGGAACACTCCTACGAGCAGTACTTC
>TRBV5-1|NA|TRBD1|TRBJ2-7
CASSPGQGSYEQYF
TGCGCCAGCAGCCCGGGACAGGGATCCTACGAGCAGTACTTC
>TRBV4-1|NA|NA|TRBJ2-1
CASSQDPTVYNEQFF
TGCGCCAGCAGCCAAGATCCGACAGTCTACAATGAGCAGTTCTTC
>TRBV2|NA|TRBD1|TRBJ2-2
CASSRDRGDTGELFF
TGTGCCAGCAGTAGGGACAGGGGCGACACCGGGGAGCTGTTTTTT
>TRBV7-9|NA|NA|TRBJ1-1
CASSPSEGNTEAFF
TGTGCCAGCAGCCCAAGTGAGGGGAACACTGAAGCTTTCTTT
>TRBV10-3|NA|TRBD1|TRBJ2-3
CAISLRQGYGEDTQYF
TGTGCCATCAGCCTCCGACAGGGGTACGGGGAAGATACGCAGTATTTT
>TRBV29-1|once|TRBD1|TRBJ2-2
CSVMGQGGNTGELFF
TGCAGCGTGATGGGACAGGGGGGGAACACCGGGGAGCTGTTTTTT